The next 5 T cell receptor beta chains were all read from a single sample in a study of human T cells and chemical hapten exposure. MiXCR was run by TCRdb on the RACE reads, yielding one entry per CDR3 protein. The sample has some 30,000 distinct CDR3 sequences, nearly 6% seen once. Documented time point: patch test 3, about 24 weeks after DPC sensitization. The treatment denotes: therapeutic diphenylcyclopropenone sensitization with weekly scalp DPC. Sample: whole blood, taken in connection with sensitization to the hapten diphenylcyclopropenone (DPC). The receptors shown here come from a young man with alopecia areata. Some clones in this sample may be carry-over from other donors' samples.

This clonotype was observed a few times. This chain links TRBV29-1 with TRBJ2-7; 7 bases line up with TRBD2. CDR1 is SQVTM and CDR2 is ANQGSEA in the germline V gene. After removal of 8 bases from V and 3 bases from J, the junction contained 19 bases not matched to a gene. The CDR3 length is 16 residues. In DNA, the CDR3 is TGCAGCACATTCCTAGCGGCCATAAAAACCTTCTACGAGCAGTACTTC. Translated: CSTFLAAIKTFYEQYF.

There are many counts of this clonotype. The chain carries TRBV19 and TRBJ2-2; D ambiguous. CDR1 is LNHDA, CDR2 SQIVND, per germline (reference sequence). V lost 5 bases to trimming and J lost 0 bases, with 13 bases between them. The CDR3 totals 16 residues. The CDR3 here is CASSRLVTANTGELFF. CDR3 sequence (DNA): TGTGCCAGTAGTCGCCTGGTCACCGCGAACACCGGGGAGCTGTTTTTT.

This clonotype was seen repeatedly, ten times or more. Here the CDR3 reads CASSRRDDSSYNEQFF. In DNA, the CDR3 is TGTGCCAGCAGCCGAAGGGACGACAGCTCCTACAATGAGCAGTTCTTC. The chain is built from TRBV7-9 and TRBJ2-1, with D possibly being TRBD1 or TRBD2 (5 bases each). Germline V CDR1 and CDR2: SEHNR, FQNEAQ (reference sequence). The ends were cut back, 5 bases at V and 0 bases at J, with 14 bases in the middle. The CDR3 consists of 16 residues. The full variable domain, in which reference TRBV7-9 and TRBJ2-1 provide the parts outside the CDR3, is DTGVSQNPRHKITKRGQNVTFRCDPISEHNRLYWYRQTLGQGPEFLTYFQNEAQLEKSRLLSDRFSAERPKGSFSTLEIQRTEQGDSAMYLCASSRRDDSSYNEQFFGPGTRLTVL.

Many counts were recorded for this clonotype. This chain uses TRBV20-1 with TRBJ1-2; 9 bases are a match to TRBD1. Germline CDR1 and CDR2: DFQATT and SNEGSKA (reference sequence). This CDR3 is built from 13 residues. J was trimmed by 5 bases and V by 3 bases; bases with no gene match: 4. CDR3 region: CSARGTGSYGYTF. The CDR3 bases are TGCAGTGCTAGGGGGACAGGGTCATATGGCTACACCTTC.

This sequence joins TRBV7-2 and TRBJ2-3; D not certain. The V gene lost 3 bases and the J gene lost 0 bases, with 7 bases spanning the gap. The CDR3 loop spans 14 amino acids. Germline V lookup: CDR1 SGHTA, CDR2 FQGNSA. The CDR3 DNA follows: TGTGCCAGCAGCTTTTTTTCTAGCACAGATACGCAGTATTTT. Encoded protein: CASSFFSSTDTQYF.